This TCR beta chain was recovered during a study of CD4 T cells in relation to SARS-CoV-2 and coronaviruses. CD4+ T cells from unexposed donors were obtained before the COVID-19 pandemic (2011-2018). Isolation of CD4+ T cells took place after about 9 days in culture. The CDR3 runs to 13 residues. After removal of 8 bases from V and 7 bases from J, the junction contained 4 bases not matched to a gene. Germline-derived CDR1 and CDR2 are ENHRY and SYGVKD. Remarks on this clone: Its cognate antigen is unknown.

Produced via immunoSEQ multiplex PCR; TCRdb's table is partial and in-frame only. This sample carries 25,000 to 30,000 clones, 77% of them seen once, and the ten largest clones take roughly 18%. The chain employs TRBV10-3 and TRBJ1-6; 8 nucleotides match TRBD1. This sequence was found in a human donor in good health. Sequencing was performed on CD4+ T cells from PBMCs, cultured in vitro. DNA for the CDR3: TGTGCCATCCACGGACAGGGAAATTCACCCCTCCACTTT. It codes for CAIHGQGNSPLHF.